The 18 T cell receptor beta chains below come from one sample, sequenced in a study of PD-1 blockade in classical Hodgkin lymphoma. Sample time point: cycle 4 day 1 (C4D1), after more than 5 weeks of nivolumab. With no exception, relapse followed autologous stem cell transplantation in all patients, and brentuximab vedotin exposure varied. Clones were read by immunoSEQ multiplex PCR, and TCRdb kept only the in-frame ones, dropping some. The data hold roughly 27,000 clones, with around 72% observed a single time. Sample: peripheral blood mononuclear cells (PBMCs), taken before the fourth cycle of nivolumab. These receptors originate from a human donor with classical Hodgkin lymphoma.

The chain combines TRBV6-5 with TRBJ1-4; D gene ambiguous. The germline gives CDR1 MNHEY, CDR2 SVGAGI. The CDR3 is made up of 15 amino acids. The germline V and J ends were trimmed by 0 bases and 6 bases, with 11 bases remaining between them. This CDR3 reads CASSYSRQSHEKLFF. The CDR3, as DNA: TGTGCCAGCAGTTACTCGAGGCAGTCTCATGAAAAACTGTTTTTT.

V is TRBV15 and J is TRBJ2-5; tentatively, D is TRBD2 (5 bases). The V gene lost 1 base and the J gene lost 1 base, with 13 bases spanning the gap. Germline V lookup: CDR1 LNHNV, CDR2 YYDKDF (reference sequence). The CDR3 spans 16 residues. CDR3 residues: CATSRGDIGGQETQYF. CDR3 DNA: TGTGCCACCAGCAGAGGGGATATAGGAGGCCAAGAGACCCAGTACTTC. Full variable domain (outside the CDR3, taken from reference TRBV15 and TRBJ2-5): DAMVIQNPRYQVTQFGKPVTLSCSQTLNHNVMYWYQQKSSQAPKLLFHYYDKDFNNEADTPDNFQSRRPNTSFCFLDIRSPGLGDTAMYLCATSRGDIGGQETQYFGPGTRLLVL.

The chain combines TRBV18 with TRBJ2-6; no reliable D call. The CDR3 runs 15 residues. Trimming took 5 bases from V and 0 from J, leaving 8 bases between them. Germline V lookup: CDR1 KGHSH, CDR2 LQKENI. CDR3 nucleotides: TGTGCCAGCTCAAGTCAGGCCTCTGGGGCCAACGTCCTGACTTTC. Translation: CASSSQASGANVLTF.

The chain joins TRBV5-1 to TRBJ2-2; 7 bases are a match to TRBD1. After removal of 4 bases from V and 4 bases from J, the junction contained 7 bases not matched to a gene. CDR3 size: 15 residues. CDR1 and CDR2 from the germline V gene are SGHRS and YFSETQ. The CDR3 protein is CASSATGASTGELFF. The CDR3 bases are TGCGCCAGCAGCGCCACAGGGGCGAGCACCGGGGAGCTGTTTTTT.

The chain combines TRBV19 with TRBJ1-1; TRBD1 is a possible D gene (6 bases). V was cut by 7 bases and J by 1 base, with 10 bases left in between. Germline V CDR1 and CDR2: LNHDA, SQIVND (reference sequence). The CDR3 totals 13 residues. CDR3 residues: CASIRTANTEAFF. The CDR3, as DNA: TGTGCCAGTATCCGGACAGCGAACACTGAAGCTTTCTTT.

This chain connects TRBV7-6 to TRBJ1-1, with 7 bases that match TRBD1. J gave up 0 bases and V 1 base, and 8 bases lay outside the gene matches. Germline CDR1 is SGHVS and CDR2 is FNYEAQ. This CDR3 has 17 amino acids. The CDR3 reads CASSLVGDSYMNTEAFF. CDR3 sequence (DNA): TGTGCCAGCAGCTTAGTAGGGGACAGCTACATGAACACTGAAGCTTTCTTT.

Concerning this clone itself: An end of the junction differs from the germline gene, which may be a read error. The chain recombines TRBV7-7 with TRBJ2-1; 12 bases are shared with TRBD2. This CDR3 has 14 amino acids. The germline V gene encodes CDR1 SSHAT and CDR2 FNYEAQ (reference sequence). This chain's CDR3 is CASSLGLAGSEQFF. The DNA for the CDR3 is TGTGCTAGCAGCTTGGGACTAGCGGGTAGTGAGCAGTTCTTC.

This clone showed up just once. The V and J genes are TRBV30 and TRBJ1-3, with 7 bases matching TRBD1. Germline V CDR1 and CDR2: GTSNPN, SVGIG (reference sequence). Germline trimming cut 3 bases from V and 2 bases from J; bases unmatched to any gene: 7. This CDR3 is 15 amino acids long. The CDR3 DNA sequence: TGTGCCTGGAGGGGAGGGACAGCCCCTGGAAACACCATATATTTT. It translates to CAWRGGTAPGNTIYF.

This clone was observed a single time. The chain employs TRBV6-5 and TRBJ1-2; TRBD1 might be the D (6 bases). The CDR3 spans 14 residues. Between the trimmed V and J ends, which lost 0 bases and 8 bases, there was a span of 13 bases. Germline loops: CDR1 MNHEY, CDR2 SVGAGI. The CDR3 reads CASSYSGGSDGYTF. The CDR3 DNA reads TGTGCCAGCAGTTACTCAGGGGGGAGCGACGGCTACACCTTC.

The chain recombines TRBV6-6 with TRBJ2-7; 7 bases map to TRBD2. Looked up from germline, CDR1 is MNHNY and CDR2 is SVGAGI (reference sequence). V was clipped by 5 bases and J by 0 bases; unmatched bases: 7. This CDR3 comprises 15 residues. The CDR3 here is CASSILADPSYEQYF. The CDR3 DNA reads TGTGCCAGCAGTATTCTAGCGGACCCCTCCTACGAGCAGTACTTC.

The CDR3, as DNA: TGTGCCTGGAGTGCCGCTTTCAGGGGGGTTGGAGATACGCAGTATTTT. This codes for CAWSAAFRGVGDTQYF. The gene calls are TRBV30 and TRBJ2-3; maybe TRBD1 (7 bases). Germline CDR1 reads GTSNPN; CDR2 reads SVGIG (reference sequence). The CDR3 length is 16 residues. V was cut by 1 base and J by 5 bases, with 19 bases left in between. Drawing the rest from reference TRBV30 and TRBJ2-3, the complete variable domain is SQTIHQWPATLVQPVGSPLSLECTVEGTSNPNLYWYRQAAGRGLQLLFYSVGIGQISSEVPQNLSASRPQDRQFILSSKKLLLSDSGFYLCAWSAAFRGVGDTQYFGPGTRLTVL.

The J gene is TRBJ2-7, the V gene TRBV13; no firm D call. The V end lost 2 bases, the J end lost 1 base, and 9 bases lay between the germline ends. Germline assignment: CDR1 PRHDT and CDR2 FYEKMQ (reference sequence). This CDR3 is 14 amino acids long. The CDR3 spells CASSLSGDSYEQYF. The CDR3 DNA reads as TGTGCCAGCAGCTTAAGTGGAGATTCCTACGAGCAGTACTTC.

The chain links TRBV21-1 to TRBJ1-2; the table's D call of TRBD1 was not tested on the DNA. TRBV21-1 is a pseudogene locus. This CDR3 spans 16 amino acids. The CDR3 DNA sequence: TGTGCCAGTGGACAGGGGGCGGTCTGGAGTTCGGTTGGCTACACCTTC. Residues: CASGQGAVWSSVGYTF.

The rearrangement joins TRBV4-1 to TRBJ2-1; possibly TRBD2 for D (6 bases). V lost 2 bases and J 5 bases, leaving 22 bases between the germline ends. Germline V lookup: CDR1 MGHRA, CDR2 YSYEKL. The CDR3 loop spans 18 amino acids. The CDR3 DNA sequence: TGCGCCAGCAGCCAAATGGGTCCCGGCGGGATGGGGGACAATGAGCAGTTCTTC. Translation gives CASSQMGPGGMGDNEQFF.

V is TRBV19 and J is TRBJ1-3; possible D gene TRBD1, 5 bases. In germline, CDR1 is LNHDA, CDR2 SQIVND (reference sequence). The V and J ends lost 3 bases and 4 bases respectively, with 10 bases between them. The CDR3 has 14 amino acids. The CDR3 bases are TGTGCCAGTAGTATCTCGGACACGGGAAACACCATATATTTT. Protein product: CASSISDTGNTIYF. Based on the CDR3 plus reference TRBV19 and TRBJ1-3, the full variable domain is DGGITQSPKYLFRKEGQNVTLSCEQNLNHDAMYWYRQDPGQGLRLIYYSQIVNDFQKGDIAEGYSVSREKKESFPLTVTSAQKNPTAFYLCASSISDTGNTIYFGEGSWLTVV.

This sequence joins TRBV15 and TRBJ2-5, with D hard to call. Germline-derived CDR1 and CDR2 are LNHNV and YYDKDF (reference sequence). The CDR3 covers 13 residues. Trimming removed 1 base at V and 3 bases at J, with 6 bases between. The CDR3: CATSRAPEETQYF. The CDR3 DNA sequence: TGTGCCACCAGCAGAGCACCAGAAGAGACCCAGTACTTC.

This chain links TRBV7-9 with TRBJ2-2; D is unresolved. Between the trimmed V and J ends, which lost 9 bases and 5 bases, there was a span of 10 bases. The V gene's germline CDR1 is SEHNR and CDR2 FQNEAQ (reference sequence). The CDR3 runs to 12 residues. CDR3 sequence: CASGVGTGELFF. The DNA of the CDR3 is TGTGCCAGTGGCGTGGGGACCGGGGAGCTGTTTTTT. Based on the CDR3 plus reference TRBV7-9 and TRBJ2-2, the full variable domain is DTGVSQNPRHKITKRGQNVTFRCDPISEHNRLYWYRQTLGQGPEFLTYFQNEAQLEKSRLLSDRFSAERPKGSFSTLEIQRTEQGDSAMYLCASGVGTGELFFGEGSRLTVL.

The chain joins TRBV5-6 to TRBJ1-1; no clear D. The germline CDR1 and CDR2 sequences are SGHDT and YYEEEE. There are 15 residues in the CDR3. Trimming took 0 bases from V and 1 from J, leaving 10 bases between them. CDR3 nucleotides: TGTGCCAGCAGCTTGGAACTGTCCACGAACACTGAAGCTTTCTTT. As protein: CASSLELSTNTEAFF.